The 7 T cell receptor beta chains below all came from one sample that was sequenced in a study of cytomegalovirus exposure and HLA in healthy donors. The PCR employed 60 Vbeta primers together with 13 Jbeta primers. TCRdb keeps only in-frame clones here, not all; method: immunoSEQ multiplex PCR. The sample includes some 120,000 clones, over 70% of them seen just once. Material for sequencing was PBMCs. Receptor source: a woman aged 45-65 years in good health and CMV-seronegative.

The chain joins TRBV25-1 to TRBJ2-7; no reliable D call. V dropped 4 bases and J dropped 6 bases, with 7 bases sitting between them. The CDR3 totals 11 residues. CDR1 and CDR2 (germline): MGHDK, SYGVNS. The CDR3, as DNA: TGTGCCAGCAGTGCCCGACTCGAGCAGTACTTC. It yields the protein CASSARLEQYF.

V is TRBV5-1 and J is TRBJ1-1; TRBD1 matches at 7 bases. Germline V lookup: CDR1 SGHRS, CDR2 YFSETQ. Losses at the gene ends were 0 bases for V and 3 bases for J; bases not matched to a gene: 5. This CDR3 has 15 residues. CDR3 protein: CASSLGRQGDTEAFF. DNA for the CDR3: TGCGCCAGCAGCTTGGGTAGGCAGGGGGACACTGAAGCTTTCTTT.

The rearrangement joins TRBV28 to TRBJ2-2; no clear D gene. The CDR3 extends over 12 amino acids. V was trimmed by 8 bases and J by 3 bases, leaving 7 bases between them. The V gene's germline CDR1 is MDHEN and CDR2 SYDVKM. CDR3 sequence: CASELDTGELFF. CDR3 nucleotides: TGTGCCAGCGAGCTCGACACCGGGGAGCTGTTTTTT.

About this clone itself: Other DNA sequences within the sample encode an identical CDR3. The genes are TRBV5-1 and TRBJ1-1, with 8 nucleotides matching TRBD1. Germline trimming cut 1 base from V and 3 bases from J; bases unmatched to any gene: 2. This CDR3 is 14 amino acids long. Per the germline V gene, CDR1 is SGHRS and CDR2 is YFSETQ. In nucleotides, the CDR3 is TGCGCCAGCAGCTTGCAGGGGGCGGACACTGAAGCTTTCTTT. This sequence encodes CASSLQGADTEAFF.

This clone was counted a few times. Other DNA sequences in this sample translate to the same CDR3. The J gene is TRBJ1-1, the V gene TRBV5-1; a possible D gene is TRBD1 (6 bases). The germline CDR1 and CDR2 sequences are SGHRS and YFSETQ. Trimming pared 1 base from V and 4 bases from J, leaving 8 bases between. The CDR3 contains 13 residues. Here the CDR3 DNA reads TGCGCCAGCAGCTTGAGGGGGGGCACTGAAGCTTTCTTT. This translates into CASSLRGGTEAFF.

This clone was seen only a few times. The J gene is TRBJ1-1, the V gene TRBV9; perhaps TRBD1 as D (6 bases). CDR1 and CDR2 from the germline V gene are SGDLS and YYNGEE. The CDR3 runs to 13 residues. Trimming shortened V by 1 base and J by 4 bases, and 8 bases separated the two germline ends. In nucleotides, the CDR3 is TGTGCCAGCAGCGTACAACAGGGCACTGAAGCTTTCTTT. Protein sequence: CASSVQQGTEAFF. The entire variable domain, with the rest obtained from reference TRBV9 and TRBJ1-1, is as follows: DSGVTQTPKHLITATGQRVTLRCSPRSGDLSVYWYQQSLDQGLQFLIQYYNGEERAKGNILERFSAQQFPDLHSELNLSSLELGDSALYFCASSVQQGTEAFFGQGTRLTVV.

V usage is TRBV5-1 and J usage is TRBJ1-2, with 8 bases matching TRBD1. The CDR3 runs to 14 residues. Germline CDR1 is SGHRS and CDR2 is YFSETQ. J gave up 6 bases and V 2 bases, and 6 bases lay outside the gene matches. The CDR3 DNA follows: TGCGCCAGCAGCTTTGACAGGGGTAGAGATGGCTACACCTTC. As protein: CASSFDRGRDGYTF.